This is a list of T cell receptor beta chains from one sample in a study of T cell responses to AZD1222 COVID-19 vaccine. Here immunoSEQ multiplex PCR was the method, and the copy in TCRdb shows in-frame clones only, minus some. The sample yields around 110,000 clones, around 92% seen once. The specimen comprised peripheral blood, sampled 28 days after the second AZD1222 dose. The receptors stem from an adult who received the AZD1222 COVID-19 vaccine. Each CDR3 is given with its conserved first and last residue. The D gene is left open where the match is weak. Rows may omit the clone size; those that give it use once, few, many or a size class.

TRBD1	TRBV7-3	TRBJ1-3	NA	TGTGCCAGCAGCCATACAGGGGGCCCTGGAAACACCATATATTTT	CASSHTGGPGNTIYF
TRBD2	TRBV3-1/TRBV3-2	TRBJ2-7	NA	TGTGCCAGCAGCCAACCCGGACTAGCGGGGCCCTACGAGCAGTACTTC	CASSQPGLAGPYEQYF
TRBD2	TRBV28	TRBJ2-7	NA	TGTGCCAGCAGCGGGACTAGCGGGAGCGTTTCCCACGAGCAGTACTTC	CASSGTSGSVSHEQYF
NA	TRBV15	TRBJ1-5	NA	TGTGCCACCAGCAGAGATCGGGGTGGTGGGCCCCAGCATTTT	CATSRDRGGGPQHF
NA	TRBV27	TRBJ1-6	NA	TGTGCCAGCAGTTTAGAGCAGGGTGTCAATTCACCCCTCCACTTT	CASSLEQGVNSPLHF
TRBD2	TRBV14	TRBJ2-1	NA	TGTGCCAGCAGCCAAATTAGCGGGGGGTTCTACAATGAGCAGTTCTTC	CASSQISGGFYNEQFF
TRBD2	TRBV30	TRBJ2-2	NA	TGTGCCTGGAGTTTTAGCGGGAGAGTTCCCACCGGGGAGCTGTTTTTT	CAWSFSGRVPTGELFF
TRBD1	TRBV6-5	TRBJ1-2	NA	TGTGCCAGCAGTTCCGGGACAGGGACATATGGCTACACCTTC	CASSSGTGTYGYTF
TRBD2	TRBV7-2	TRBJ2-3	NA	TGTGCCAGCACCATCCTAGGTAGCGGGCCCACAGATACGCAGTATTTT	CASTILGSGPTDTQYF
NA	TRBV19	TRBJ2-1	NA	TGTGCCAGTAGTCCTAGATACAATGAGCAGTTCTTC	CASSPRYNEQFF
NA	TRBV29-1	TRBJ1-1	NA	TGCAGCGTTGGACAACCCCGGGGGGGGACTGAAGCTTTCTTT	CSVGQPRGGTEAFF
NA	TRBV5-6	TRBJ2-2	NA	TGTGCCAGCAGCTTGGAAGATGGCACCGGGGAGCTGTTTTTT	CASSLEDGTGELFF
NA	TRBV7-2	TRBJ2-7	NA	TGTGCCAGCAGCTTAATAGCGGGACAGGGATCCCACGAGCAGTACTTC	CASSLIAGQGSHEQYF
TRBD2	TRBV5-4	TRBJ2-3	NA	TGTGCCAGCAGTCGGGATGGCGGGAGTAGCACAGATACGCAGTATTTT	CASSRDGGSSTDTQYF
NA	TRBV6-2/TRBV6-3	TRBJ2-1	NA	TGTGCCAGCAGTTCGATCGCGGACAATGAGCAGTTCTTC	CASSSIADNEQFF
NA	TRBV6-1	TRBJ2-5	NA	TGTGCCAGCAGTGAGACGACAGCCCAAGAGACCCAGTACTTC	CASSETTAQETQYF
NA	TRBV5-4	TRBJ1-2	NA	TGTGCCAGCAGCTACGAGCCGGGACACAGAAACTATGGCTACACCTTC	CASSYEPGHRNYGYTF
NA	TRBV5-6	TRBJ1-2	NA	TGTGCCAGCAGCTTGTATGGGATCGTTAACTATGGCTACACCTTC	CASSLYGIVNYGYTF
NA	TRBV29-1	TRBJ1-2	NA	TGCAGCGCTACTAGGGGGGGAGGCTACACCTTC	CSATRGGGYTF
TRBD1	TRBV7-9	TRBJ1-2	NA	TGTGCCAGCAGAAGGACAGGGGGGGACTATGGCTACACCTTC	CASRRTGGDYGYTF
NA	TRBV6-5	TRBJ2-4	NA	TGTGCCAGCAGTTACTCCCGAAAGGGGAACATTCAGTACTTC	CASSYSRKGNIQYF
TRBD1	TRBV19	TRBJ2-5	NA	TGTGCCAGTAGGCGGGACAGGGTGGAAAAAGAGACCCAGTACTTC	CASRRDRVEKETQYF
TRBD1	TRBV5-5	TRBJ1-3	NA	TGTGCCAGCAGCCCTCAGACAGGGTACTCTGGAAACACCATATATTTT	CASSPQTGYSGNTIYF
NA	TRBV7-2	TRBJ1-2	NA	TGTGCCAGCAGCTGGGGACGTGGCTACACCTTC	CASSWGRGYTF
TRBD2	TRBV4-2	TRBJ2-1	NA	TGTGCCAGCAGCCAGGATAGCGGGGGGGAATACAATGAGCAGTTCTTC	CASSQDSGGEYNEQFF
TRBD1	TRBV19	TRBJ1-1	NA	TGTGCCAGTAGTGAATACAGGGGGATGAACACTGAAGCTTTCTTT	CASSEYRGMNTEAFF
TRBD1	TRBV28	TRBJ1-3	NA	TGTGCCACCGCCTCGGACAGGAGGGGAAACACCATATATTTT	CATASDRRGNTIYF
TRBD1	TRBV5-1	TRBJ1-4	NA	TGCGCCAGCAGCCAGGGACAGTCTAATGAAAAACTGTTTTTT	CASSQGQSNEKLFF
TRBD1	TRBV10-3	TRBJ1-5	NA	TGTGCCATCAGTGAGAAAACAGGGGGCGATTTCAGTCAGCCCCAGCATTTT	CAISEKTGGDFSQPQHF
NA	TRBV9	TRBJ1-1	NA	TGTGCCAGCAGCGTAGAATCGGGATTTGTCACTGAAGCTTTCTTT	CASSVESGFVTEAFF
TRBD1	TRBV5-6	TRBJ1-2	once	TGTGCCAGCAGCTCCGGACAGGGGCATACTAACTATGGCTACACCTTC	CASSSGQGHTNYGYTF
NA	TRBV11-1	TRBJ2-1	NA	TGTGCCAGCAGCCAACCAAGGACTGGCGCCTTCCATGAGCAGTTCTTC	CASSQPRTGAFHEQFF
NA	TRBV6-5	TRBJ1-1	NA	TGTGCCAGCAGTCGGTCATTTGGGGGTTCGGAAGCTTTCTTT	CASSRSFGGSEAFF
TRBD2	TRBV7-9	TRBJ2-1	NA	TGTGCCAGCAGCTCCTCCCCTGGGACTAGAGATTACAATGAGCAGTTCTTC	CASSSSPGTRDYNEQFF
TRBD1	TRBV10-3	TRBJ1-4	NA	TGTGCCATCAGTGACCGGGACAGTTATGAAAAACTGTTTTTT	CAISDRDSYEKLFF
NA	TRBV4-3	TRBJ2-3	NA	TGCGCCAGCAGCCAAGCAAGGACGGGACTGGGCACAGATACGCAGTATTTT	CASSQARTGLGTDTQYF
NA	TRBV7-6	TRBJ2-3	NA	TGTGCCAGCAGCTTAGGCAGGGAGTACTCCGCTAGCACAGATACGCAGTATTTT	CASSLGREYSASTDTQYF
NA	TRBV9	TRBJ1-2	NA	TGTGCCAGCAGCCTACAGGGTGGCGGCTATGGCTACACCTTC	CASSLQGGGYGYTF
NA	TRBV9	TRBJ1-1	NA	TGTGCCAGCAGCAACGTGGGGCAGTTGAACACTGAAGCTTTCTTT	CASSNVGQLNTEAFF
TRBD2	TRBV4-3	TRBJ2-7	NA	TGCGCCAGCAGCCCCTCAAGCGGGAGCGTCAACGAGCAGTACTTC	CASSPSSGSVNEQYF
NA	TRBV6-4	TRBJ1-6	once	TGTGCCAGCAGTGACTCCGGGCCGTCACCCCTCCACTTT	CASSDSGPSPLHF
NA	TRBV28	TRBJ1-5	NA	TGTGCCAGCAGTTTTGAGCGAGATAGCAATCAGCCCCAGCATTTT	CASSFERDSNQPQHF
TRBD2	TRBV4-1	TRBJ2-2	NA	TGCGCCAGCAGCCAGGAGGCTAGCGGGGGCCCGGGCGGGGAGCTGTTTTTT	CASSQEASGGPGGELFF
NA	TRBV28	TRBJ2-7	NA	TGTGCCAGCACCCCGCCGGGACGAGCCACCTACGAGCAGTACTTC	CASTPPGRATYEQYF
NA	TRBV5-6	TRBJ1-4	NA	TGTGCCAGCAGCCCCGGGACCCCAACTAATGAAAAACTGTTTTTT	CASSPGTPTNEKLFF
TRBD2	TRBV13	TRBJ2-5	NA	TGTGCCAGCAGCTTAGCTAGCGGGAGGCAAGAGACCCAGTACTTC	CASSLASGRQETQYF
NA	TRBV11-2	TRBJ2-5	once	TGTGCCAGCAGCTTTGAGCGGGACAGGCAAGAGACCCAGTACTTC	CASSFERDRQETQYF
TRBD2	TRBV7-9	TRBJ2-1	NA	TGTGCCAGCAGTCCGACAGAGAGACTAGCGCCATACAATGAGCAGTTCTTC	CASSPTERLAPYNEQFF
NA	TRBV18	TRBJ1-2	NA	TGTGCCAGCTCACCAGGGCCCCGTGCCCAGGATTACTATGGCTACACCTTC	CASSPGPRAQDYYGYTF
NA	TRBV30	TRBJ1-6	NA	TGTGCCTGGACCGGATGGGGGGGGAATTCACCCCTCCACTTT	CAWTGWGGNSPLHF
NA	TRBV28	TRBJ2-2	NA	TGTGCCAGCACTACCTACGCGGGGAGATTTGGGGAGCTGTTTTTT	CASTTYAGRFGELFF
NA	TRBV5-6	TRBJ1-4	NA	TGTGCCAGCAGCTTGGCAGCGGTTGCAACTAATGAAAAACTGTTTTTT	CASSLAAVATNEKLFF
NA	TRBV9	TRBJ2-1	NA	TGTGCCAGCAGCACGGGACTGTACAATGAGCAGTTCTTC	CASSTGLYNEQFF
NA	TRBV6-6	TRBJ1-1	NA	TGTGCCAGCAGTCCCCTTCGGGGGCCGGACACTGAAGCTTTCTTT	CASSPLRGPDTEAFF
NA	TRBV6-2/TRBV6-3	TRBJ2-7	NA	TGTGCCAGCAGTCCAGGGTATACCTACTACGAGCAGTACTTC	CASSPGYTYYEQYF